One and the same sample provided the 19 T cell receptor beta chains below, sequenced in a study of blood T cell repertoires in COVID-19. Here immunoSEQ multiplex PCR was the method, and the copy in TCRdb shows in-frame clones only, minus some. In the table there are 250,000 to 300,000 clones, about 85% of which are singletons. The specimen sequenced was peripheral blood. These receptors originate from a woman between 50 and 59 years old who had recovered from COVID-19.

This chain uses TRBV5-1 with TRBJ1-2; 12 nucleotides agree with TRBD1. Germline loops: CDR1 SGHRS, CDR2 YFSETQ. The CDR3 contains 17 residues. The junction had 3 bases not matched to a gene; V was cut back by 0 bases and J by 0 bases. The CDR3 DNA reads TGCGCCAGCAGCTTGGAGGGGACAGGGGGCGCTAACTATGGCTACACCTTC. Protein sequence: CASSLEGTGGANYGYTF.

Only a few counts were recorded for this clone. CDR3 protein: CASLAKNIQYF. CDR3 DNA sequence: TGTGCCAGCCTGGCCAAAAACATTCAGTACTTC. This chain joins TRBV3-1 (or the pseudogene TRBV3-2) and TRBJ2-4; D remains unclear. The germline V gene has CDR1 LGHDT and CDR2 YNNKEL (reference sequence). The ends were cut back, 8 bases at V and 1 base at J, with 3 bases in the middle. This CDR3 is 11 amino acids long.

V usage is TRBV9 and J usage is TRBJ2-7; 10 nucleotides match TRBD2. This CDR3 is 15 amino acids long. Per germline, CDR1 SGDLS and CDR2 YYNGEE. The trim removed 2 bases at V and 5 bases at J, leaving 7 bases unmatched. CDR3 nucleotide sequence: TGTGCCAGCAGCGTCTCGGCTAGCGGGAGCCACGAGCAGTACTTC. As protein: CASSVSASGSHEQYF. The full variable domain, rest sourced from reference TRBV9 and TRBJ2-7, is DSGVTQTPKHLITATGQRVTLRCSPRSGDLSVYWYQQSLDQGLQFLIQYYNGEERAKGNILERFSAQQFPDLHSELNLSSLELGDSALYFCASSVSASGSHEQYFGPGTRLTVT.

A remark on this clone: At the DNA level, this CDR3 is encoded by other sequences in the same sample as well. The V call is TRBV5-4, the J call TRBJ2-1; D not resolved. Trimming removed 1 base at V and 0 bases at J, with 5 bases between. The germline gives CDR1 SGHNT, CDR2 YYREEE (reference sequence). The CDR3 is 14 residues long. The CDR3 DNA reads TGTGCCAGCAGCTTGTCCGGCTCCTACAATGAGCAGTTCTTC. Translation gives CASSLSGSYNEQFF.

The J gene is TRBJ1-5, the V gene TRBV19; the match to TRBD1 covers 7 bases. Looked up from germline, CDR1 is LNHDA and CDR2 is SQIVND (reference sequence). J lost 3 bases, V lost 3 bases, and 5 bases had no gene match. The CDR3 sequence is 15 residues long. DNA for the CDR3: TGTGCCAGTAGTATTGGACAGGAAAACAATCAGCCCCAGCATTTT. Its translation is CASSIGQENNQPQHF.

J is TRBJ2-7 and V is TRBV6-5; a weak D match, TRBD2 (5 bases). Looked up from germline, CDR1 is MNHEY and CDR2 is SVGAGI. Trimming removed 6 bases at V and 7 bases at J, with 13 bases between. The CDR3 totals 12 residues. Here the CDR3 reads CASSERLWEQYF. The CDR3 bases are TGTGCCAGCAGCGAGCGGCTCTGGGAGCAGTACTTC.

V and J are TRBV28 and TRBJ1-4, with TRBD1 identical over 8 bases. The CDR3 is 15 amino acids. V gave up 3 bases and J gave up 4 bases; unmatched junction bases: 4. Germline lookup yields CDR1 MDHEN and CDR2 SYDVKM. CDR3 in amino acids: CASSFQQGGNEKLFF. In DNA, the CDR3 is TGTGCCAGCAGTTTCCAACAGGGGGGTAATGAAAAACTGTTTTTT. Full variable domain (remainder filled in from reference TRBV28 and TRBJ1-4): DVKVTQSSRYLVKRTGEKVFLECVQDMDHENMFWYRQDPGLGLRLIYFSYDVKMKEKGDIPEGYSVSREKKERFSLILESASTNQTSMYLCASSFQQGGNEKLFFGSGTQLSVL.

The V gene is TRBV7-2, the J gene TRBJ2-1, with D tentatively TRBD2 (6 bases). The CDR3 consists of 15 residues. Germline V gene sequence: CDR1 SGHTA, CDR2 FQGNSA. V was clipped by 5 bases and J by 7 bases, with 18 bases between them. The CDR3 here is CASSLRGSRENEQFF. Here the CDR3 DNA reads TGTGCCAGCAGCCTCCGGGGGTCGAGGGAGAATGAGCAGTTCTTC.

This sequence joins TRBV9 and TRBJ2-1; 8 bases are shared with TRBD2. Germline CDR1 is SGDLS and CDR2 is YYNGEE. The CDR3 is 16 residues long. After removal of 4 bases from V and 10 bases from J, the junction contained 16 bases not matched to a gene. Written as DNA, the CDR3 is TGTGCCAGCAGCTTAGGGAGCGGGGGCCCAGGCCGGGAGCAGTTCTTC. Protein product: CASSLGSGGPGREQFF.

The chain has TRBV7-8 and TRBJ1-1; D not resolved. This CDR3 is 14 amino acids long. Germline CDR1 and CDR2: SGHVS and FQNEAQ. Trimming stripped 1 base from V and 1 base from J, with 7 bases between. Written as DNA, the CDR3 is TGTGCCAGCAGCTTAGAACGGAGGAACACTGAAGCTTTCTTT. It specifies CASSLERRNTEAFF.

V is TRBV7-2 and J is TRBJ2-2, with 8 nucleotides matching TRBD2. CDR3 length equals 14 residues. V lost 5 bases and J lost 5; bases outside the gene matches: 4. Germline V gene lookup returns CDR1 SGHTA and CDR2 FQGNSA. The CDR3 here is CASSPGGWTGELFF. CDR3 bases: TGTGCCAGCAGCCCGGGGGGGTGGACCGGGGAGCTGTTTTTT.

The genes are TRBV7-6 and TRBJ2-5; 7 bases fit TRBD1. Germline loops: CDR1 SGHVS, CDR2 FNYEAQ. Germline trimming cut 6 bases from V and 5 bases from J; bases unmatched to any gene: 12. This CDR3 has 15 residues. CDR3 coding DNA: TGTGCCAGCAGACCGGACAGGCGACCTGAGGAGACCCAGTACTTC. It codes for CASRPDRRPEETQYF.

As for this clone: Other DNA sequences in the sample encode the same CDR3. This chain joins TRBV18 and TRBJ2-7; unclear D gene. The CDR3 runs to 13 residues. Trimming removed 3 bases from V and 0 bases from J, with 6 bases in between. Per germline, CDR1 KGHSH and CDR2 LQKENI. The DNA for the CDR3 is TGTGCCAGCTCACCTCTTAGCTCCTACGAGCAGTACTTC. It specifies CASSPLSSYEQYF.

V is TRBV19 and J is TRBJ1-1; D is perhaps TRBD1 (5 bases). V was cut by 6 bases and J by 0 bases, with 14 bases left in between. The CDR3 runs 15 residues. The germline gives CDR1 LNHDA, CDR2 SQIVND (reference sequence). In DNA form, the CDR3 reads TGTGCCAGTAGCCAGGGACTGAGCATGAACACTGAAGCTTTCTTT. Protein product: CASSQGLSMNTEAFF. The entire variable domain, with the rest obtained from reference TRBV19 and TRBJ1-1, is as follows: DGGITQSPKYLFRKEGQNVTLSCEQNLNHDAMYWYRQDPGQGLRLIYYSQIVNDFQKGDIAEGYSVSREKKESFPLTVTSAQKNPTAFYLCASSQGLSMNTEAFFGQGTRLTVV.

This clone was seen only once. The genes are TRBV9 and TRBJ2-1, with 10 bases lining up with TRBD2. This CDR3 contains 15 residues. The germline CDR1 and CDR2 sequences are SGDLS and YYNGEE. The ends lost 1 base at V and 6 bases at J; junction bases unmatched: 4. CDR3 region: CASSVSGRGVNEQFF. For the CDR3, the DNA is TGTGCCAGCAGCGTAAGCGGGAGGGGAGTCAATGAGCAGTTCTTC.

J is TRBJ1-1 and V is TRBV7-8; D remains ambiguous. The CDR3 consists of 14 residues. With 3 bases removed from V and 5 bases from J, the gap between germline ends came to 13 bases. Germline V CDR1 and CDR2: SGHVS, FQNEAQ. The CDR3 DNA follows: TGTGCCAGCAGCTTTGGCGGCTCTGCTACTGAAGCTTTCTTT. Translated: CASSFGGSATEAFF.

The chain recombines TRBV19 with TRBJ2-3; maybe TRBD1 (5 bases). V lost 2 bases, J lost 2 bases, and 8 bases lay in between. CDR1 is LNHDA, CDR2 SQIVND, per germline (reference sequence). The CDR3 is 14 residues long. DNA of the CDR3: TGTGCCAGTAGTATATCCAGGGCCACAGATACGCAGTATTTT. Encoded protein: CASSISRATDTQYF.

J is TRBJ2-7 and V is TRBV18, with D tentatively TRBD2 (6 bases). This CDR3 comprises 15 residues. Germline CDR1 KGHSH, CDR2 LQKENI. V lost 1 base, J lost 2 bases, and 12 bases lay in between. The chain's CDR3 is CASSPLGAGPYEQYF. CDR3 nucleotides: TGTGCCAGCTCACCACTGGGAGCGGGTCCCTACGAGCAGTACTTC.

The rearrangement joins TRBV10-3 to TRBJ1-4, with a weak D call TRBD1 (5 bases). Germline values: CDR1 ENHRY, CDR2 SYGVKD. The CDR3 has 13 amino acids. Trimming shortened V by 5 bases and J by 6 bases, and 10 bases separated the two germline ends. The CDR3 sequence is CAISSGVDEKLFF. CDR3 nucleotide sequence: TGTGCCATCAGTTCGGGGGTAGATGAAAAACTGTTTTTT.